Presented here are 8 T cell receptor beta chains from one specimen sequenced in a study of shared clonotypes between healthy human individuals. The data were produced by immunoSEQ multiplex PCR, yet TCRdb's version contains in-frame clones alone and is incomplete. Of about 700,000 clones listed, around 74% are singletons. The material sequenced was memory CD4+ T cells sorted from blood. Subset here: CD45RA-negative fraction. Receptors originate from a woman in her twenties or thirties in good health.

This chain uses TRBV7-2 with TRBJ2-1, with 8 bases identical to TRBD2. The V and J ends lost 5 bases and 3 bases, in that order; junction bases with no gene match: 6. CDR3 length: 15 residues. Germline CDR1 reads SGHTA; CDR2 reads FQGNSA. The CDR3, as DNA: TGTGCCAGCAGCCGAGCGGGAGACCTCTACAATGAGCAGTTCTTC. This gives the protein CASSRAGDLYNEQFF.

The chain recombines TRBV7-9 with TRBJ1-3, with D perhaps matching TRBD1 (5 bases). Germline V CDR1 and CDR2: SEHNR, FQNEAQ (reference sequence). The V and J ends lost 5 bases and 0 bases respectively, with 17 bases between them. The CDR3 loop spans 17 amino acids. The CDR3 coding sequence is TGTGCCAGCAGCACTAACGGGGCGGTCAACTCTGGAAACACCATATATTTT. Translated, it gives CASSTNGAVNSGNTIYF.

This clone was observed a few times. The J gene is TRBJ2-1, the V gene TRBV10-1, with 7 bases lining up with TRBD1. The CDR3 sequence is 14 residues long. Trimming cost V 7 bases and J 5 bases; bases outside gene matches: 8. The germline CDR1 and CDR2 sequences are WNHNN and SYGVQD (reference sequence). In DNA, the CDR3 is TGCGCCAGCAAAGGGGACAGAAGAGACAATGAGCAGTTCTTC. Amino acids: CASKGDRRDNEQFF.

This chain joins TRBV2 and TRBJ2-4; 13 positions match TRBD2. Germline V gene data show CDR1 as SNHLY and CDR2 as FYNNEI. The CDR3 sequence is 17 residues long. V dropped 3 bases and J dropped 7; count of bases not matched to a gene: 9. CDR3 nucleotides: TGTGCCAGCAGTGAGAAACTAGCGGGAGGGAAGAGGAACATTCAGTACTTC. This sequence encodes CASSEKLAGGKRNIQYF.

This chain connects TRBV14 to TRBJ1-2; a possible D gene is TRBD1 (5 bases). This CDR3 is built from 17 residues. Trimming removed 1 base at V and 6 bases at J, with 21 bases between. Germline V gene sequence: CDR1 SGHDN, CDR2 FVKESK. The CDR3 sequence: CASSQATGGFPFHGYTF. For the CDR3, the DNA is TGTGCCAGCAGCCAAGCGACCGGGGGGTTTCCCTTCCATGGCTACACCTTC.

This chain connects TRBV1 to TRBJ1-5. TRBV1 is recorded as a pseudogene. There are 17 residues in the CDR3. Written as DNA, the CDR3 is TGCACCAGCAGCCAAGTTCCCAAACAAGGCCCAATCAGCCCCCAGCATTTT. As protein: CTSSQVPKQGPISPQHF.

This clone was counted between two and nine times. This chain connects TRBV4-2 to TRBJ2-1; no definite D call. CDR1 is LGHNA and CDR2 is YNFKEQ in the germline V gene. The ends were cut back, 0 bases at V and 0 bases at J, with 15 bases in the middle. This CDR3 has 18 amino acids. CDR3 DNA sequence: TGTGCCAGCAGCCAAGATCCTCCACGGCGAGACTCCTACAATGAGCAGTTCTTC. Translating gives CASSQDPPRRDSYNEQFF.

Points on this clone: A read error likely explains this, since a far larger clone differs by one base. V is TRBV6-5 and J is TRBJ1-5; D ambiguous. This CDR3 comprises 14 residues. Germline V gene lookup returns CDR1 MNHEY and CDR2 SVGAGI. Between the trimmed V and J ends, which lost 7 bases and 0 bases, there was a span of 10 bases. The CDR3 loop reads CASKGSYSNQPQHF. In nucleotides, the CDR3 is TGTGCCAGCAAAGGCAGCTATAGCAATCAGCCCCAGCATTTT.